Following are 13 T cell receptor beta chains from one sample sequenced in a study of blood T cell repertoires in COVID-19 (dated by TCRdb to between 2020 and 2021). The library was generated by the immunoSEQ multiplex PCR assay. TCRdb carries this immuneACCESS record with in-frame sequences only. Its versions omit some clonotypes, under half of them owing to an unresolved V gene in the studies checked, with the rest unexplained. Here the sample has roughly 40,000 clones; roughly 89% occur a single time. The ten largest make up approximately 3% of the sample. Sequencing was carried out using peripheral blood. These receptor sequences come from a man in his forties or fifties with active COVID-19.

The V gene is TRBV7-8, the J gene TRBJ2-1, with D possibly being TRBD2 (6 bases). The V end was cut by 1 base, the J end by 13 bases, with 20 bases between. The CDR3 is made up of 15 amino acids. Germline loops: CDR1 SGHVS, CDR2 FQNEAQ. CDR3 sequence reads: CASSLVAFAGSDQFF. CDR3 nucleotide sequence: TGTGCCAGCAGCTTAGTGGCGTTCGCGGGATCGGACCAGTTCTTC.

This clone was detected only once. J is TRBJ2-3 and V is TRBV24-1; 9 nucleotides align to TRBD1. Germline CDR1 KGHDR, CDR2 SFDVKD. The CDR3 is 16 residues long. Germline trimming cut 4 bases from V and 4 bases from J; bases unmatched to any gene: 8. CDR3: CATSEAGTGWADTQYF. CDR3 coding DNA: TGTGCCACCAGTGAGGCCGGGACAGGGTGGGCAGATACGCAGTATTTT.

The chain recombines TRBV27 with TRBJ2-5, with D possibly TRBD1 on 6 matching bases. Germline V gene sequence: CDR1 MNHEY, CDR2 SMNVEV (reference sequence). The CDR3 spans 13 residues. Trimming took off 4 bases at V and 8 bases at J, with 14 bases between the two ends. In DNA, the CDR3 is TGTGCCAGCAGTTCTTCAGGGGCCGCCACCCAGTACTTC. Residues: CASSSSGAATQYF.

The genes are TRBV6-5 and TRBJ2-3; 10 bases line up with TRBD2. The germline CDR1 and CDR2 sequences are MNHEY and SVGAGI. The J segment lost 2 bases and the V segment lost 7 bases, leaving 6 bases of the junction unmatched. CDR3 length: 15 amino acids. CDR3 sequence: CASTGLAGDTDTQYF. DNA of the CDR3: TGTGCCAGCACTGGGCTAGCGGGGGACACAGATACGCAGTATTTT.

The chain carries TRBV6-1 and TRBJ2-7, with 9 bases fitting TRBD1. Germline assignment: CDR1 MNHNS and CDR2 SASEGT. This CDR3 region has 19 residues. Trimming cost V 4 bases and J 1 base; bases outside gene matches: 17. For the CDR3, the DNA is TGTGCCAGCAGTGGTCGGACAGGGGCCGAGATCGATTTTTCCTACGAGCAGTACTTC. The encoded protein is CASSGRTGAEIDFSYEQYF.

The chain has TRBV9 and TRBJ2-1, with a tentative D call TRBD2 (6 bases). The V end was cut by 4 bases, the J end by 3 bases, with 20 bases between. CDR3 size: 17 residues. Germline loops: CDR1 SGDLS, CDR2 YYNGEE. In nucleotides, the CDR3 is TGTGCCAGCAGCCCCCGCGCTTCAGGGAGGAACTACAATGAGCAGTTCTTC. Protein: CASSPRASGRNYNEQFF.

The J gene is TRBJ2-1, the V gene TRBV7-3; D uncertain. This CDR3 spans 15 amino acids. Looked up from germline, CDR1 is SGHTA and CDR2 is FQGTGA. Trimming cost V 0 bases and J 10 bases, with 16 bases left between them. This CDR3 reads CASSLTARSFGEQFF. As DNA, the CDR3 is TGTGCCAGCAGCTTAACGGCTAGATCCTTTGGAGAGCAGTTCTTC. Supplemented by reference TRBV7-3 and TRBJ2-1, the full variable domain reads GAGVSQTPSNKVTEKGKYVELRCDPISGHTALYWYRQSLGQGPEFLIYFQGTGAADDSGLPNDRFFAVRPEGSVSTLKIQRTERGDSAVYLCASSLTARSFGEQFFGPGTRLTVL.

The rearrangement links TRBV11-2 to TRBJ2-7; D is perhaps TRBD1 (6 bases). V shed 4 bases and J shed 3 bases, with 10 bases lying between them. Germline values: CDR1 SGHAT, CDR2 FQNNGV. The CDR3 has 13 residues. The CDR3 reads CASSSGHHYEQYF. CDR3 DNA sequence: TGTGCCAGCAGCTCGGGACACCACTACGAGCAGTACTTC.

This clone was detected a few times. The chain employs TRBV7-9 and TRBJ1-2, with 7 bases matching TRBD1. Germline V CDR1 and CDR2: SEHNR, FQNEAQ (reference sequence). The CDR3 has 13 amino acids. The trim removed 1 base at V and 8 bases at J, leaving 4 bases unmatched. Here the CDR3 reads CASSLDGGGGYTF. The DNA for the CDR3 is TGTGCCAGCAGCTTAGACGGAGGGGGCGGCTACACCTTC.

The chain carries TRBV5-4 and TRBJ2-2; D gene uncertain. Germline V gene lookup returns CDR1 SGHNT and CDR2 YYREEE (reference sequence). This CDR3 is 15 amino acids long. V was pared by 1 base and J by 0 bases, with 7 bases between. The CDR3 DNA reads as TGTGCCAGCAGCTTGCGTCAGACGAACACCGGGGAGCTGTTTTTT. Protein sequence: CASSLRQTNTGELFF. Based on the CDR3 plus reference TRBV5-4 and TRBJ2-2, the full variable domain is ETGVTQSPTHLIKTRGQQVTLRCSSQSGHNTVSWYQQALGQGPQFIFQYYREEENGRGNFPPRFSGLQFPNYSSELNVNALELDDSALYLCASSLRQTNTGELFFGEGSRLTVL.

The chain employs TRBV5-4 and TRBJ1-1; 8 positions match TRBD1. The CDR3 loop spans 12 amino acids. The germline gives CDR1 SGHNT, CDR2 YYREEE (reference sequence). The V and J ends lost 3 bases and 6 bases, in that order; junction bases with no gene match: 1. CDR3 sequence (DNA): TGTGCCAGCAGCTGGGGACAGGCTGAAGCTTTCTTT. Residues: CASSWGQAEAFF.

The V and J genes are TRBV2 and TRBJ2-5; TRBD2 matches at 8 bases. The J segment lost 4 bases and the V segment lost 7 bases, leaving 14 bases of the junction unmatched. Looked up from germline, CDR1 is SNHLY and CDR2 is FYNNEI. There are 16 residues in the CDR3. The CDR3 loop is CASMERRALAAETQYF. DNA for the CDR3: TGTGCCAGCATGGAAAGGAGGGCACTAGCGGCAGAGACCCAGTACTTC.

The genes are TRBV9 and TRBJ2-1; 7 nucleotides match TRBD2. The V gene end was trimmed by 4 bases and the J gene end by 2 bases; junction bases not matched to a gene: 6. This CDR3 spans 15 amino acids. The germline V gene has CDR1 SGDLS and CDR2 YYNGEE. CDR3 loop: CASSKEAGAYNEQFF. CDR3 nucleotide sequence: TGTGCCAGCAGCAAAGAGGCGGGGGCCTACAATGAGCAGTTCTTC.